This T cell receptor beta chain was recorded in a study of Graves' ophthalmopathy and Graves' hyperthyroidism. Turning to the study itself: Hyperthyroidism showing no ophthalmopathy within 18 months of follow-up was stable. Study-level results: The blood repertoire also included most expanded thyroid clonotypes above 0.001 frequency. The model forecast ophthalmopathy progression, reaching roughly 70% sensitivity and around 73% specificity.

Germline trimming cut 4 bases from V and 5 bases from J; bases unmatched to any gene: 7. The CDR3 runs to 14 residues. CDR1 is MNHEY, CDR2 SVGAGI, per germline. About this clonotype itself: Its antigen is not identified.

Amplifying from RNA transcripts, the study obtained TCR beta CDR3 regions. RT-PCR with HTBI primers came first, then second-round multiplex PCR. TCRdb reprocessed the multiplex PCR reads via MiXCR and lists one record per CDR3 protein. The data contain about 1.2 million distinct CDR3 sequences, around a third of them singletons. Ineligible for inclusion were patients with other autoimmune diseases, uncontrolled infections, pregnancy or lactation. The source material was peripheral blood or thyroid tissue (not recorded which). The receptor was derived from an adult man with Graves' hyperthyroidism. The chain joins TRBV6-5 to TRBJ2-7, with 8 bases fitting TRBD2. CDR3 loop: CASSSSPAGDEQYF. DNA of the CDR3: TGTGCCAGCAGTTCCAGTCCAGCGGGAGACGAGCAGTACTTC.